This T cell receptor beta chain was found in a study of glioma-infiltrating T cells. Details on this clonotype: Its antigen is not known.

Amplification of TCR alpha and beta CDR3 regions from RNA used iRepertoire nested multiplex PCR. From the multiplex PCR reads, TCRdb called clonotypes with MiXCR, one entry per CDR3 protein. Of 150,000 to 200,000 distinct CDR3 sequences in the sample, more than 35% are singletons; the top ten hold 5.2%. Study outcomes and limitations: CDR3 overlap between tissue and blood was very small. Gliomas, especially low-grade, showed above-expected tissue-blood divergence; non-neoplastic patients showed below.

The clonotype originates from a human donor with low-grade glioma or glioblastoma, undergoing nonglioma brain surgery, or in good health (not recorded which). The specimen sequenced was glioma tissue, nonneoplastic brain tissue, or PBMCs (not recorded which).

The CDR3 DNA follows: TGTGCCAGCAGCTTTTTACGGTTGAACACTGAAGCTTTCTTT. This sequence encodes CASSFLRLNTEAFF. V usage is TRBV5-6 and J usage is TRBJ1-1; D remains unclear. The CDR3 runs to 14 residues. The V end lost 2 bases, the J end lost 0 bases, and 8 bases lay between the germline ends. In germline, CDR1 is SGHDT, CDR2 YYEEEE. Filled out from reference TRBV5-6 and TRBJ1-1, the complete variable domain reads DAGVTQSPTHLIKTRGQQVTLRCSPKSGHDTVSWYQQALGQGPQFIFQYYEEEERQRGNFPDRFSGHQFPNYSSELNVNALLLGDSALYLCASSFLRLNTEAFFGQGTRLTVV.